One sample yielded the 25 T cell receptor beta chains listed below, sequenced in a study of immune cell composition in non-small cell lung cancer. The normal lung sample lay at least 3 cm, and maximally far, from the tumour. Generated by immunoSEQ multiplex PCR, the TCRdb table keeps only in-frame clones and is missing some. Of under 3,500 clones listed, roughly two thirds were seen once; the top ten hold about 16%. The same data also went into a second study, on CD4 T cells in lung cancer.

The sample comprised non-adjacent lung tissue. These receptors were collected from a human donor with non-small cell lung cancer.

The chain carries TRBV6-6 and TRBJ2-3; TRBD2 matches at 7 bases. Germline values: CDR1 MNHNY, CDR2 SVGAGI (reference sequence). This CDR3 spans 15 amino acids. The junction had 6 bases not matched to a gene; V was cut back by 0 bases and J by 6 bases. CDR3 in amino acids: CASSYSGGSADTQYF. The CDR3 DNA follows: TGTGCCAGCAGTTACTCTGGCGGGAGCGCGGATACGCAGTATTTT.

J is TRBJ2-5 and V is TRBV29-1; TRBD1 matches at 8 bases. The ends lost 6 bases at V and 4 bases at J; junction bases unmatched: 7. From germline, CDR1 is SQVTM and CDR2 ANQGSEA. The CDR3 extends over 13 amino acids. CDR3 DNA: TGCAGCGTCAGTAGCAGGGGGCGAGAGACCCAGTACTTC. It is translated as CSVSSRGRETQYF.

In nucleotides, the CDR3 is TGTGCCAGCAGTTACTCGATGCCAGGGGGGAATCAGCCCCAGCATTTT. It is translated as CASSYSMPGGNQPQHF. This rearrangement joins TRBV6-5 to TRBJ1-5, with 7 bases lining up with TRBD1. Trimming removed 0 bases from V and 4 bases from J; junction bases left unmatched: 6. Germline V lookup: CDR1 MNHEY, CDR2 SVGAGI. The CDR3 has 16 amino acids.

This rearrangement joins TRBV7-9 to TRBJ2-5, with TRBD1 matching 8 bases. CDR3 size: 14 residues. V shed 4 bases, J shed 9 bases, and the junction held 10 bases outside the gene matches. Germline lookup yields CDR1 SEHNR and CDR2 FQNEAQ (reference sequence). For the CDR3, the DNA is TGTGCCAGCAGCTGGGAACAGGGGGTATGGGCCCAGTACTTC. It translates to CASSWEQGVWAQYF.

V and J are TRBV11-2 and TRBJ2-1; D not certain. The V end was cut by 1 base, the J end by 10 bases, with 11 bases between. From germline, CDR1 is SGHAT and CDR2 FQNNGV. The CDR3 extends over 13 amino acids. The CDR3 reads CASSLGLAQEQFF. The CDR3 coding sequence is TGTGCCAGCAGCTTAGGACTGGCCCAGGAGCAGTTCTTC.

The chain has TRBV5-1 and TRBJ2-4; D possibly corresponds to TRBD2 (6 bases). The CDR3 consists of 15 residues. CDR1 is SGHRS and CDR2 is YFSETQ in the germline V gene. V was cut by 3 bases and J by 3 bases, with 13 bases left in between. CDR3 nucleotide sequence: TGCGCCAGCAGCTCGAGGACTACCCACAAAAACATTCAGTACTTC. Its protein product is CASSSRTTHKNIQYF.

This clone was counted between two and nine times. This chain uses TRBV6-4 with TRBJ2-3; 12 positions agree with TRBD1. Germline V gives CDR1 MRHNA, CDR2 SNTAGT. Losses at the gene ends were 0 bases for V and 6 bases for J; bases not matched to a gene: 4. There are 16 residues in the CDR3. CDR3 amino acids: CASSDSGTGGFDTQYF. CDR3 nucleotide sequence: TGTGCCAGCAGTGACTCGGGGACAGGGGGCTTCGATACGCAGTATTTT.

V usage is TRBV5-1 and J usage is TRBJ2-5; TRBD2 might be the D (6 bases). Germline loops: CDR1 SGHRS, CDR2 YFSETQ. V was shortened by 0 bases and J by 4 bases, with 13 bases between the two germline ends. This CDR3 region has 15 residues. The CDR3 coding sequence is TGCGCCAGCAGCTTGGGGCTCGGGAGTACAGAGACCCAGTACTTC. This sequence encodes CASSLGLGSTETQYF.

This clone was found a few times. The CDR3 bases are TGTGCCAGCTCGGACAGGGTGGGGGTCGGCTACACCTTC. It encodes CASSDRVGVGYTF. The gene calls are TRBV6-1 and TRBJ1-2; 8 bases match TRBD1. This CDR3 is built from 13 residues. The germline V gene encodes CDR1 MNHNS and CDR2 SASEGT. The trim removed 8 bases at V and 8 bases at J, leaving 10 bases unmatched.

V and J are TRBV21-1 and TRBJ2-1; TRBD2 reflects the table's D call only, with no check against the DNA. TRBV21-1 counts as a pseudogene. CDR3 length equals 13 residues. CDR3 in amino acids: CASRRGRIDEQFF. The CDR3 DNA sequence: TGTGCCAGCCGACGCGGGAGGATCGATGAGCAGTTCTTC.

The chain couples TRBV6-5 to TRBJ1-1, with D hard to call. CDR1 and CDR2 (germline): MNHEY, SVGAGI. The V and J ends lost 0 bases and 4 bases respectively, with 9 bases between them. The CDR3 covers 14 residues. The CDR3 sequence: CASSYSTEGTEAFF. For the CDR3, the DNA is TGTGCCAGCAGTTACTCTACAGAGGGCACTGAAGCTTTCTTT.

This clone was seen more than once but under ten times. The chain recombines TRBV19 with TRBJ2-1, with a tentative D call TRBD1 (6 bases). The length of the CDR3 is 15 residues. Germline lookup yields CDR1 LNHDA and CDR2 SQIVND (reference sequence). The ends were cut back, 4 bases at V and 4 bases at J, with 14 bases in the middle. DNA of the CDR3: TGTGCCAGTAGTACCTCCCCAGGGGCTTACAATGAGCAGTTCTTC. Translated: CASSTSPGAYNEQFF. Combining the CDR3 with reference TRBV19 and TRBJ2-1 gives the whole variable domain DGGITQSPKYLFRKEGQNVTLSCEQNLNHDAMYWYRQDPGQGLRLIYYSQIVNDFQKGDIAEGYSVSREKKESFPLTVTSAQKNPTAFYLCASSTSPGAYNEQFFGPGTRLTVL.

This clone occurred a few times. The V call is TRBV10-3, the J call TRBJ2-3, with 9 bases that match TRBD1. CDR1 is ENHRY and CDR2 is SYGVKD in the germline V gene. The junction had 9 bases not matched to a gene; V was cut back by 6 bases and J by 5 bases. This CDR3 contains 15 residues. CDR3 in amino acids: CAISLTGGGKDTQYF. CDR3 bases: TGTGCCATCAGCCTCACAGGGGGCGGTAAAGATACGCAGTATTTT.

This clone was detected once. This chain uses TRBV29-1 with TRBJ2-7, with D maybe TRBD2 (5 bases). Trimming removed 6 bases from V and 1 base from J, with 7 bases in between. Germline loops: CDR1 SQVTM, CDR2 ANQGSEA. The CDR3 length is 11 residues. The CDR3 DNA follows: TGCAGCGTAGCGGCTTCCTACGAGCAGTACTTC. Protein product: CSVAASYEQYF.

V gene TRBV28 combines with J gene TRBJ2-1, with 9 bases aligning to TRBD1. The junction had 7 bases not matched to a gene; V was cut back by 6 bases and J by 7 bases. The length of the CDR3 is 14 residues. Germline CDR1 reads MDHEN; CDR2 reads SYDVKM. The chain's CDR3 is CASSSGQGQNEQFF. CDR3 nucleotide sequence: TGTGCCAGCAGCTCGGGACAGGGCCAAAATGAGCAGTTCTTC.

The chain carries TRBV7-9 and TRBJ2-1; weak D call: TRBD1 (5 bases). Trimming stripped 1 base from V and 8 bases from J, with 15 bases between. The CDR3 totals 15 residues. Germline CDR1 SEHNR, CDR2 FQNEAQ (reference sequence). CDR3 sequence (DNA): TGTGCCAGCAGCTTAGTGGGGCAGAAACCCGATGAGCAGTTCTTC. This sequence encodes CASSLVGQKPDEQFF.

The rearrangement links TRBV6-1 to TRBJ2-5, with 9 bases lining up with TRBD2. Losses at the gene ends were 4 bases for V and 5 bases for J; bases not matched to a gene: 11. Germline loops: CDR1 MNHNS, CDR2 SASEGT. CDR3 length: 16 residues. CDR3 protein: CASSAVAGGGSETQYF. As DNA, the CDR3 is TGTGCCAGCAGTGCGGTCGCGGGAGGGGGGTCGGAGACCCAGTACTTC.

This clone was counted a single time. The V and J genes are TRBV6-5 and TRBJ2-1, with 10 bases fitting TRBD2. The length of the CDR3 is 15 residues. CDR1 is MNHEY, CDR2 SVGAGI, per germline. Trimming at V came to 3 bases and at J to 7 bases, leaving 6 bases not matched to a gene. CDR3 protein: CASSYRLAGVNEQFF. Written as DNA, the CDR3 is TGTGCCAGCAGTTATAGGCTAGCGGGAGTTAATGAGCAGTTCTTC.

In its sample, this clone was seen a few times. V usage is TRBV7-2 and J usage is TRBJ2-1, with a tentative D call TRBD2 (5 bases). Trimming shortened V by 4 bases and J by 8 bases, and 12 bases separated the two germline ends. The CDR3 is 13 residues long. Per the germline V gene, CDR1 is SGHTA and CDR2 is FQGNSA. The CDR3 DNA reads TGTGCCAGCAGCTCACCGAGGGCCCATGAGCAGTTCTTC. It encodes CASSSPRAHEQFF.

CDR3: CASRFTGGAANQPQHF. CDR3 in DNA: TGTGCCAGCAGATTCACAGGGGGCGCCGCCAATCAGCCCCAGCATTTT. The chain links TRBV4-2 to TRBJ1-5, with TRBD1 identical over 9 bases. Trimming at V came to 6 bases and at J to 3 bases, leaving 9 bases not matched to a gene. Germline V CDR1 and CDR2: LGHNA, YNFKEQ. This CDR3 region has 16 residues.

In this sample, this clone is large. The chain employs TRBV5-4 and TRBJ2-5; tentative D call: TRBD2 (5 bases). Germline V gene sequence: CDR1 SGHNT, CDR2 YYREEE (reference sequence). Trimming pared 2 bases from V and 1 base from J, leaving 9 bases between. This CDR3 comprises 14 residues. The CDR3 DNA reads as TGTGCCAGCAGCTTCGGCGGGCTCCAAGAGACCCAGTACTTC. Amino acids: CASSFGGLQETQYF.

The V gene is TRBV7-9, the J gene TRBJ2-5, with a weak D call TRBD2 (6 bases). Deletions cut 2 bases from V and 4 bases from J, with 17 bases between. This CDR3 is built from 16 residues. Germline V gene lookup returns CDR1 SEHNR and CDR2 FQNEAQ (reference sequence). DNA for the CDR3: TGTGCCAGCAGCTTATGGGCCTCCCTCGGGGGAGAGACCCAGTACTTC. It specifies CASSLWASLGGETQYF.

This clone was counted only a few times. The chain uses TRBV28 and TRBJ2-2, with D unresolved. Germline V CDR1 and CDR2: MDHEN, SYDVKM. The V and J ends lost 7 bases and 1 base respectively, with 7 bases between them. The CDR3 sequence is 13 residues long. The CDR3 bases are TGTGCCAGCATGACGGGGAACACCGGGGAGCTGTTTTTT. Its protein is CASMTGNTGELFF.

V usage is TRBV7-3 and J usage is TRBJ2-3, with 8 nucleotides matching TRBD2. After removal of 5 bases from V and 4 bases from J, the junction contained 11 bases not matched to a gene. This CDR3 has 16 residues. The germline gives CDR1 SGHTA, CDR2 FQGTGA. CDR3 coding DNA: TGTGCCAGCAGCCCTGGACTAGCATTTAAAGCAGATACGCAGTATTTT. Its translation: CASSPGLAFKADTQYF.

The chain combines TRBV12-1 with TRBJ2-7; the table's D gene call, TRBD1, was not cross checked with the DNA. TRBV12-1 is deemed a pseudogene. This CDR3 is built from 14 residues. Written as DNA, the CDR3 is TGTGCCAGCAGCTTGGACAGGGGGCGGTACGAGCAGTACTTC. It specifies CASSLDRGRYEQYF.